One and the same sample provided the 31 T cell receptor beta chains below, sequenced in a study of human T cells and chemical hapten exposure. Noted time point: patch test 1, 2 weeks after DPC sensitization. Stated treatment: therapeutic diphenylcyclopropenone sensitization with weekly scalp DPC. Each CDR3 protein is one row after TCRdb ran MiXCR on the RACE reads. Of tens of thousands of distinct CDR3 sequences listed, approximately 10% are singletons. This sample comprised whole blood, obtained in connection with sensitization to the hapten diphenylcyclopropenone (DPC). The source is a woman aged 45 to 65 with alopecia areata. Some clones in this sample may be carry-over from other donors' samples.

The chain carries TRBV29-1 and TRBJ2-1; TRBD1 aligns across 8 bases. Trimming took 6 bases from V and 6 from J; bases not matched to a gene: 10. Germline CDR1 is SQVTM and CDR2 is ANQGSEA. This CDR3 has 14 residues. CDR3 loop: CSVASAGTGNEQFF. CDR3 in DNA: TGCAGCGTCGCCTCTGCCGGGACAGGCAATGAGCAGTTCTTC.

As concerns this clonotype: One junction end disagrees with the germline gene, perhaps due to a read error. The chain is built from TRBV28 and TRBJ2-7, with 7 bases identical to TRBD1. The CDR3 is 13 residues long. In germline, CDR1 is MDHEN, CDR2 SYDVKM. The DNA of the CDR3 is TGTGTCAGCAGTTGGGACAGCTCCTACGAGCAGTACTTC. Protein product: CVSSWDSSYEQYF.

This clonotype was counted ten times or more. The chain couples TRBV6-1 to TRBJ1-2; tentative D call: TRBD1 (5 bases). Germline-derived CDR1 and CDR2 are MNHNS and SASEGT. Trimming pared 8 bases from V and 1 base from J, leaving 11 bases between. CDR3 length: 13 residues. Here the CDR3 reads CASGSGSNYGYTF. The CDR3 bases are TGTGCCAGCGGATCAGGGAGTAACTATGGCTACACCTTC.

In its sample, this clonotype was seen many times. The chain employs TRBV6-4 and TRBJ1-1; D remains ambiguous. Germline CDR1 reads MRHNA; CDR2 reads SNTAGT. The V and J ends lost 6 bases and 5 bases respectively, with 19 bases between them. The CDR3 has 15 amino acids. The CDR3 DNA is TGTGCCAGCAGAAGTCAGGCTCAGTTAGAGACTGAAGCTTTCTTT. It yields the protein CASRSQAQLETEAFF.

In this sample, this clonotype turned up many times. The chain joins TRBV19 to TRBJ2-3; 11 bases match TRBD2. The CDR3 has 18 amino acids. From germline, CDR1 is LNHDA and CDR2 SQIVND (reference sequence). V lost 8 bases, J lost 0 bases, and 13 bases stayed unmatched. The CDR3 DNA is TGTGCCAGTTGTGCGGATCCCGGGACTAGCGGTAGCACAGATACGCAGTATTTT. It translates to CASCADPGTSGSTDTQYF. The full variable domain, rest sourced from reference TRBV19 and TRBJ2-3, is DGGITQSPKYLFRKEGQNVTLSCEQNLNHDAMYWYRQDPGQGLRLIYYSQIVNDFQKGDIAEGYSVSREKKESFPLTVTSAQKNPTAFYLCASCADPGTSGSTDTQYFGPGTRLTVL.

V is TRBV27 and J is TRBJ2-7; 11 bases line up with TRBD2. Germline loops: CDR1 MNHEY, CDR2 SMNVEV (reference sequence). The CDR3 length is 15 residues. J lost 5 bases, V lost 5 bases, and 8 bases had no gene match. CDR3 region: CASSVAGGQVDEQYF. CDR3 coding DNA: TGTGCCAGCAGTGTAGCGGGAGGGCAGGTTGACGAGCAGTACTTC.

This clonotype was observed at least ten times. One junction end does not reproduce the germline sequence, and a read error may be involved. V and J are TRBV7-7 and TRBJ2-1, with D tentatively TRBD1 or TRBD2 (5 bases each). The CDR3 contains 14 residues. Germline-derived CDR1 and CDR2 are SSHAT and FNYEAQ (reference sequence). The CDR3: CASSLGTGWNEQFF. CDR3 DNA sequence: TGTGCTAGCAGCTTAGGGACGGGGTGGAATGAGCAGTTCTTC.

This clonotype occurred many times. The CDR3 region is CSAKLTGQGNTIYF. The CDR3 nucleotides read TGCAGTGCTAAATTGACAGGGCAAGGGAACACCATATATTTT. The V gene is TRBV20-1, the J gene TRBJ1-3; 7 bases are shared with TRBD1. Germline CDR1 DFQATT, CDR2 SNEGSKA (reference sequence). This CDR3 spans 14 amino acids. The J segment lost 7 bases and the V segment lost 4 bases, leaving 10 bases of the junction unmatched.

A few counts support this clonotype. V and J are TRBV4-1 and TRBJ1-1; D is uncertain. Trimming removed 1 base at V and 0 bases at J, with 15 bases between. CDR3 length equals 17 residues. The V gene's germline CDR1 is MGHRA and CDR2 YSYEKL. The CDR3: CASSQASDLRLNTEAFF. DNA of the CDR3: TGCGCCAGCAGCCAAGCCTCTGACTTAAGATTGAACACTGAAGCTTTCTTT.

This clonotype was picked up many times. The chain's CDR3 is CAIREAVNEQFF. CDR3 DNA sequence: TGTGCCATCAGGGAGGCAGTCAATGAGCAGTTCTTC. This chain joins TRBV10-3 and TRBJ2-1; tentatively, D is TRBD2 (5 bases). Germline-derived CDR1 and CDR2 are ENHRY and SYGVKD. V lost 6 bases, J lost 6 bases, and 9 bases lay in between. The CDR3 runs 12 residues.

This clonotype turned up a few times. This sequence joins TRBV5-1 and TRBJ2-7; possible D gene TRBD2, 5 bases. Germline V gene data show CDR1 as SGHRS and CDR2 as YFSETQ. Trimming took off 5 bases at V and 0 bases at J, with 12 bases between the two ends. The CDR3 length is 14 residues. In DNA form, the CDR3 reads TGCGCCAGCAGGGCCCCGGGAAGCTCCTACGAGCAGTACTTC. This encodes CASRAPGSSYEQYF. The full variable domain, with the rest looked up from reference TRBV5-1 and TRBJ2-7, is KAGVTQTPRYLIKTRGQQVTLSCSPISGHRSVSWYQQTPGQGLQFLFEYFSETQRNKGNFPGRFSGRQFSNSRSEMNVSTLELGDSALYLCASRAPGSSYEQYFGPGTRLTVT.

This clonotype appeared many times. This chain links TRBV23-1 with TRBJ1-5, with D hard to call. TRBV23-1 is an ORF, with its function uncertain. Trimming took off 7 bases at V and 1 base at J, with 14 bases between the two ends. The CDR3 loop spans 15 amino acids. In DNA form, the CDR3 reads TGCGCCAGCAATTGGGTTTTCATGAGCAATCAGCCCCAGCATTTT. Its translation: CASNWVFMSNQPQHF.

This clonotype was recorded many times. This chain joins TRBV6-1 and TRBJ1-2, with 8 nucleotides matching TRBD1. CDR3 length: 14 residues. Trimming removed 5 bases from V and 8 bases from J; junction bases left unmatched: 10. The V gene's germline CDR1 is MNHNS and CDR2 SASEGT. CDR3 DNA: TGTGCCAGCAGTCCCGGACAGGGAGGAAAGGGCTACACCTTC. It codes for CASSPGQGGKGYTF.

This clonotype was observed many times. This chain uses TRBV7-2 with TRBJ2-5; TRBD2 is a possible D gene (6 bases). The germline gives CDR1 SGHTA, CDR2 FQGNSA. V lost 0 bases to trimming and J lost 1 base, with 6 bases between them. The CDR3 loop spans 14 amino acids. The CDR3 DNA follows: TGTGCCAGCAGCTTAGCGGGGGGCCAAGAGACCCAGTACTTC. Protein product: CASSLAGGQETQYF. The whole variable domain, remainder taken from reference TRBV7-2 and TRBJ2-5, is GAGVSQSPSNKVTEKGKDVELRCDPISGHTALYWYRQSLGQGLEFLIYFQGNSAPDKSGLPSDRFSAERTGGSVSTLTIQRTQQEDSAVYLCASSLAGGQETQYFGPGTRLLVL.

This clonotype came up many times. The V and J genes are TRBV20-1 and TRBJ2-1; no reliable D call. The CDR3 consists of 15 residues. V lost 3 bases, J lost 10 bases, and 22 bases lay in between. Germline V gives CDR1 DFQATT, CDR2 SNEGSKA (reference sequence). This CDR3 is CSARDGLDPRLEQFF. The CDR3 DNA sequence: TGCAGTGCTAGGGACGGGCTAGACCCCCGCTTGGAGCAGTTCTTC.

The chain couples TRBV30 to TRBJ2-5; possibly TRBD1 for D (5 bases). The CDR3 runs 13 residues. Germline V gene lookup returns CDR1 GTSNPN and CDR2 SVGIG (reference sequence). V was trimmed by 7 bases and J by 1 base, leaving 13 bases between them. The CDR3 sequence: CASVGAVQETQYF. In DNA form, the CDR3 reads TGTGCCTCCGTAGGGGCGGTCCAAGAGACCCAGTACTTC.

The chain employs TRBV5-6 and TRBJ2-1, with 7 nucleotides matching TRBD2. Germline lookup yields CDR1 SGHDT and CDR2 YYEEEE. Trimming cost V 2 bases and J 12 bases; bases outside gene matches: 8. The CDR3 extends over 13 amino acids. The CDR3: CASSFGLDGVQFF. CDR3 sequence (DNA): TGTGCCAGCAGCTTCGGACTAGACGGTGTGCAGTTCTTC. Looking up the rest from reference TRBV5-6 and TRBJ2-1 gives the full variable domain: DAGVTQSPTHLIKTRGQQVTLRCSPKSGHDTVSWYQQALGQGPQFIFQYYEEEERQRGNFPDRFSGHQFPNYSSELNVNALLLGDSALYLCASSFGLDGVQFFGPGTRLTVL.

This clonotype came up a few times. V and J are TRBV20-1 and TRBJ2-7, with D unresolved. CDR1 and CDR2 (germline): DFQATT, SNEGSKA (reference sequence). The CDR3 runs to 10 residues. CDR3 loop: CSPTEYEQYF. The CDR3 DNA is TGCAGCCCGACCGAGTACGAGCAGTACTTC.

The CDR3 loop reads CASSLLRTAGANVLTF. CDR3 nucleotides: TGTGCCAGCAGTTTACTTAGAACGGCTGGGGCCAACGTCCTGACTTTC. The chain combines TRBV28 with TRBJ2-6; no firm D call. V was trimmed by 2 bases and J by 2 bases, leaving 10 bases between them. Germline-derived CDR1 and CDR2 are MDHEN and SYDVKM. The CDR3 loop spans 16 amino acids.

This clonotype was counted only a few times. The CDR3 sequence: CSAVLGADEQFF. The CDR3 nucleotides are TGCAGCGCTGTCCTGGGGGCCGATGAGCAGTTCTTC. V gene TRBV29-1 combines with J gene TRBJ2-1; D may be TRBD1 (6 bases). Germline V gene lookup returns CDR1 SQVTM and CDR2 ANQGSEA. V was pared by 7 bases and J by 8 bases, with 15 bases between. The CDR3 is made up of 12 amino acids.

The chain is built from TRBV29-1 and TRBJ2-3; D possibly corresponds to TRBD2 (5 bases). From germline, CDR1 is SQVTM and CDR2 ANQGSEA. Between the trimmed V and J ends, which lost 4 bases and 2 bases, there was a span of 13 bases. The CDR3 contains 14 residues. The CDR3 reads CSVVGRKNTDTQYF. The CDR3 DNA is TGCAGCGTTGTAGGGAGAAAGAACACAGATACGCAGTATTTT.

As to this clonotype: An end of the junction differs from the germline gene, which may be a read error. The chain is built from TRBV12-3 or TRBV12-4 and TRBJ1-2; 8 bases agree with TRBD1. This CDR3 spans 15 amino acids. The CDR3 sequence is CGSSTRDRGNYGYTF. In DNA, the CDR3 is TGTGGCAGCAGCACGAGAGACAGGGGAAACTATGGCTACACCTTC.

This clonotype came up many times. This chain uses TRBV18 with TRBJ2-4; weak D call: TRBD1 (5 bases). This CDR3 has 13 amino acids. Germline V CDR1 and CDR2: KGHSH, LQKENI. Between the trimmed V and J ends, which lost 2 bases and 13 bases, there was a span of 15 bases. Here the CDR3 reads CASSPGAGSLQYF. CDR3 DNA sequence: TGTGCCAGCTCACCAGGGGCAGGATCATTGCAGTACTTC.

This clonotype was counted a few times. The rearrangement joins TRBV4-3 to TRBJ2-2; 12 positions match TRBD2. Germline V gene data show CDR1 as LGHNA and CDR2 as YSLEER. V lost 0 bases, J lost 4 bases, and 3 bases stayed unmatched. The CDR3 loop spans 17 amino acids. CDR3 loop: CASSQEGLAGRTGELFF. As DNA, the CDR3 is TGCGCCAGCAGCCAAGAGGGACTAGCGGGCCGCACCGGGGAGCTGTTTTTT.

The chain links TRBV7-6 to TRBJ1-1; weak D call: TRBD1 (5 bases). Trimming took off 5 bases at V and 1 base at J, with 14 bases between the two ends. CDR1 and CDR2 from the germline V gene are SGHVS and FNYEAQ. CDR3 length: 15 amino acids. The CDR3 loop reads CASSLRQLGNTEAFF. CDR3 DNA: TGTGCCAGCAGCCTACGACAGCTGGGGAACACTGAAGCTTTCTTT.

This clonotype was detected a few times. The chain combines TRBV28 with TRBJ2-7, with 9 positions matching TRBD1. V gave up 5 bases and J gave up 7 bases; unmatched junction bases: 9. Germline V gene sequence: CDR1 MDHEN, CDR2 SYDVKM. The CDR3 sequence is 14 residues long. The CDR3 protein is CASSITDRGREQYF. The CDR3 DNA reads TGTGCCAGCAGTATCACGGACAGGGGAAGGGAGCAGTACTTC.

This clonotype has just a few counts. The CDR3 reads CATSDLSWTEDTGELFF. The CDR3 DNA reads as TGTGCCACCAGTGATTTGTCCTGGACGGAGGACACCGGGGAGCTGTTTTTT. The chain combines TRBV24-1 with TRBJ2-2; D possibly corresponds to TRBD2 (5 bases). From germline, CDR1 is KGHDR and CDR2 SFDVKD. The CDR3 has 17 amino acids. V was cut by 0 bases and J by 3 bases, with 13 bases left in between.

The chain has TRBV10-2 and TRBJ2-3; 8 bases are shared with TRBD2. The CDR3 is made up of 14 amino acids. V shed 7 bases and J 4 bases; nucleotides not matched to a gene: 7. The germline V gene encodes CDR1 WSHSY and CDR2 SAAADI. Here the CDR3 DNA reads TGCGCCAGCAAGAGCGGGAGATCCGCAGATACGCAGTATTTT. Protein product: CASKSGRSADTQYF.

This clonotype was counted between two and nine times. The CDR3 sequence is CASSQTSGRLEQYF. The DNA of the CDR3 is TGTGCCAGCAGCCAGACTAGCGGGAGGCTCGAGCAGTACTTC. This chain uses TRBV28 with TRBJ2-7; 13 nucleotides line up with TRBD2. The germline CDR1 and CDR2 sequences are MDHEN and SYDVKM. Germline trimming cut 6 bases from V and 6 bases from J; bases unmatched to any gene: 5. The CDR3 is 14 amino acids.

In its sample, this clonotype was seen many times. The chain carries TRBV6-5 and TRBJ2-7; D not resolved. Germline V lookup: CDR1 MNHEY, CDR2 SVGAGI. Trimming cost V 4 bases and J 0 bases, with 10 bases left between them. This CDR3 region has 14 residues. CDR3 nucleotides: TGTGCCAGCAGTTCGGGCCCCATCTCCTACGAGCAGTACTTC. Encoded protein: CASSSGPISYEQYF.

V and J are TRBV30 and TRBJ1-5; D is uncertain. CDR1 is GTSNPN and CDR2 is SVGIG in the germline V gene (reference sequence). The CDR3 is made up of 14 amino acids. Trimming shortened V by 3 bases and J by 0 bases, and 9 bases separated the two germline ends. DNA of the CDR3: TGTGCCTGGAGCCTTGAGCATAGCAATCAGCCCCAGCATTTT. It specifies CAWSLEHSNQPQHF.